These T cell receptor beta chains were read from a single sample in a study of cytomegalovirus exposure and HLA in healthy donors. Sequencing was performed with immunoSEQ multiplex PCR; in TCRdb, only in-frame clones are kept and a portion is missing. The sample has about 100,000 clones, approximately 80% seen once. The specimen sequenced was PBMCs. All receptors come from a male donor in good health and CMV-seropositive. The CDR3 runs from the conserved cysteine through the conserved F or W. A D gene is named only where the DNA matches it firmly. The size field is filled for only some rows; it gives once, few, many or a size class.

V: TRBV28
D: TRBD1
J: TRBJ2-1
size: .
DNA: TGTGCCAGCAGACCCAACAGGGGGCGGGATGAGCAGTTCTTC
CDR3: CASRPNRGRDEQFF

V: TRBV4-2
D: .
J: TRBJ1-5
size: .
DNA: TGTGCCAGCAGCCGGCAGGGAAGCAATCAGCCCCAGCATTTT
CDR3: CASSRQGSNQPQHF

V: TRBV6-1
D: TRBD2
J: TRBJ2-3
size: .
DNA: TGTGCCAGCAGAGCGGGAGGACCAGATACGCAGTATTTT
CDR3: CASRAGGPDTQYF

V: TRBV5-1
D: TRBD2
J: TRBJ2-5
size: .
DNA: TGCGCCAGCAGCTTGGCGCTAGCGGGAGAGACCCAGTACTTC
CDR3: CASSLALAGETQYF

V: TRBV5-4
D: TRBD2
J: TRBJ2-7
size: .
DNA: TGTGCCAGCAGCTTGGATGGGACTAGCGTATACGAGCAGTACTTC
CDR3: CASSLDGTSVYEQYF

V: TRBV7-9
D: .
J: TRBJ1-2
size: .
DNA: TGTTCCAGCAGCTCCATGTTAAGTACGCAGGAGGATAACTATGGCTACACCTTC
CDR3: CSSSSMLSTQEDNYGYTF

V: TRBV5-1
D: .
J: TRBJ1-1
size: few
DNA: TGCGCCAGCAGCTCCGACTTAAACACTGAAGCTTTCTTT
CDR3: CASSSDLNTEAFF

V: TRBV5-1
D: TRBD2
J: TRBJ2-1
size: .
DNA: TGCGCCAGCAGCTTGGGACTAGCAGGTGACAATGAGCAGTTCTTC
CDR3: CASSLGLAGDNEQFF

V: TRBV7-9
D: TRBD2
J: TRBJ2-2
size: .
DNA: TGTTCCAGCAGCTCCTCGGACAGCCCTAGCGGGAGGAAGGGGGAGCTGTTTTTT
CDR3: CSSSSSDSPSGRKGELFF

V: TRBV18
D: .
J: TRBJ2-7
size: .
DNA: TGTGCCAGCTCACCGCGCGGCCCCACCTACGAGCAGTACTTC
CDR3: CASSPRGPTYEQYF

V: TRBV7-2
D: TRBD1
J: TRBJ2-4
size: .
DNA: TGTGCCAGCAGCCTCTCTTCGGGACAGGGGAAAAACATTCAGTACTTC
CDR3: CASSLSSGQGKNIQYF

V: TRBV7-2
D: TRBD2
J: TRBJ2-7
size: .
DNA: TGTGCCAGCAGCTTAGTCCTAGCGGGAGGCCGCGGGCAGTACTTC
CDR3: CASSLVLAGGRGQYF

V: TRBV5-1
D: TRBD1
J: TRBJ2-7
size: .
DNA: TGCGCCAGCAGCAGATCCGGGACAGCCTCCTACGAGCAGTACTTC
CDR3: CASSRSGTASYEQYF

V: TRBV28
D: .
J: TRBJ2-2
size: .
DNA: TGTGCCAGCCGCCACAGGGTTAACGGGGAGCTGTTTTTT
CDR3: CASRHRVNGELFF

V: TRBV10-3
D: TRBD1
J: TRBJ1-2
size: .
DNA: TGTGCCATCAGTGGGCTGAACAGGGGGAGCCTCAAAGCTAACTATGGCTACACCTTC
CDR3: CAISGLNRGSLKANYGYTF

V: TRBV6-5
D: .
J: TRBJ2-4
size: .
DNA: TGTGCCAGCAGGCAACAGGCTGGGATTCAGTACTTC
CDR3: CASRQQAGIQYF

V: TRBV7-2
D: .
J: TRBJ2-1
size: few
DNA: TGTGCCAGCAGCTTAGGGTTGGTCTACCACTCCTACAATGAGCAGTTCTTC
CDR3: CASSLGLVYHSYNEQFF

V: TRBV5-4
D: .
J: TRBJ2-3
size: .
DNA: TGTGCCAGCAGCCTCTCGACAGATACGCAGTATTTT
CDR3: CASSLSTDTQYF

V: TRBV4-2
D: TRBD1
J: TRBJ1-1
size: few
DNA: TGTGCCAGCAGCCAAGCCCGGACAGGGGGCACTGAAGCTTTCTTT
CDR3: CASSQARTGGTEAFF

V: TRBV7-2
D: .
J: TRBJ2-4
size: .
DNA: TGTGCCAGCAGCACCCAAGCGGCACTAGCCAAAAACATTCAGTACTTC
CDR3: CASSTQAALAKNIQYF

V: TRBV6-4
D: TRBD1
J: TRBJ2-1
size: .
DNA: TGTGCCAGCAGTGCCGGGACAGGGGGCCCCTACAATGAGCAGTTCTTC
CDR3: CASSAGTGGPYNEQFF

V: TRBV5-5
D: TRBD2
J: TRBJ2-1
size: few
DNA: TGTGCCAGCAGCTTACCGGGACTAGCGGGAAACACCTACAATGAGCAGTTCTTC
CDR3: CASSLPGLAGNTYNEQFF

V: TRBV5-6
D: TRBD2
J: TRBJ2-2
size: few
DNA: TGTGCCAGCAGCGACGGACTAGCGGGGCAAACGAACACCGGGGAGCTGTTTTTT
CDR3: CASSDGLAGQTNTGELFF

V: TRBV5-1
D: .
J: TRBJ1-1
size: few
DNA: TGCGCCAGCAGCTTGGCTAAAAACACTGAAGCTTTCTTT
CDR3: CASSLAKNTEAFF

V: TRBV10-3
D: .
J: TRBJ1-1
size: .
DNA: TGTGCCATCAGTGAACTACAGAACACTGAAGCTTTCTTT
CDR3: CAISELQNTEAFF

V: TRBV7-3
D: .
J: TRBJ2-2
size: .
DNA: TGTGCCAGCAGCTTAATACTAGGGGGGGAGCTGTTTTTT
CDR3: CASSLILGGELFF

V: TRBV27
D: .
J: TRBJ1-6
size: .
DNA: TGTGCCAGCACCGTGTCGAGCTCCTATAATTCACCCCTCCACTTT
CDR3: CASTVSSSYNSPLHF

V: TRBV7-8
D: TRBD1
J: TRBJ2-1
size: .
DNA: TGTGCCAGCAGCTTAAAAGGGACAGGGGTCGAGTTTTACAATGAGCAGTTCTTC
CDR3: CASSLKGTGVEFYNEQFF

V: TRBV25-1
D: TRBD1
J: TRBJ2-4
size: .
DNA: TGTGCCAGCAGTGAAGGGACAGGGCTGGGGAACATTCAGTACTTC
CDR3: CASSEGTGLGNIQYF

V: TRBV28
D: TRBD2
J: TRBJ2-7
size: few
DNA: TGTGCCAGCAGTTCGGTACTAGCGGACTCCTACGAGCAGTACTTC
CDR3: CASSSVLADSYEQYF

V: TRBV4-3
D: .
J: TRBJ2-7
size: .
DNA: TGCGCCAGCAGCCAAGAGGCCGGGTTCTACGAGCAGTACTTC
CDR3: CASSQEAGFYEQYF

V: TRBV19
D: .
J: TRBJ2-7
size: .
DNA: TGTGCCAGTAGTATCTCCTCTGGAGGGGGCTACGAGCAGTACTTC
CDR3: CASSISSGGGYEQYF

V: TRBV2
D: TRBD2
J: TRBJ2-1
size: .
DNA: TGTGCCAGCAGTGAAGCGAAGGCTAGCGGGAGGGGTGAGCAGTTCTTC
CDR3: CASSEAKASGRGEQFF

V: TRBV5-1
D: TRBD1
J: TRBJ2-1
size: .
DNA: TGCGCCAGCAGCCCCGGGACAGGGGGTGAGCAGTTCTTC
CDR3: CASSPGTGGEQFF

V: TRBV19
D: TRBD1
J: TRBJ1-1
size: .
DNA: TGTGCCAGTACCCCACCTGGGGCAGGGGGATACGGTGAAGCTTTCTTT
CDR3: CASTPPGAGGYGEAFF